Each of the 25 T cell receptor beta chains below was sequenced from the same sample in a study of CD8 T cells in ankylosing spondylitis. General study results and limits: Seemingly characteristic of ankylosing spondylitis blood was a TCR beta motif consisting of under ten highly homologous variants.

Their target antigens are unknown. TCRdb reprocessed the 5' RACE reads with MiXCR, giving one entry per CDR3 protein. The profile shows some 450,000 distinct CDR3 sequences, over 15% of them singletons. The sample was blood, either unsorted or a sorted T cell fraction (not recorded which). The receptors shown here come from a male donor with ankylosing spondylitis.

The J gene is TRBJ1-5, the V gene TRBV7-9; maybe TRBD1 (5 bases). Germline V gene sequence: CDR1 SEHNR, CDR2 FQNEAQ (reference sequence). The CDR3 is made up of 15 amino acids. The V and J ends lost 1 base and 1 base respectively, with 8 bases between them. The CDR3 loop is CASSLGQSSNQPQHF. CDR3 bases: TGTGCCAGCAGCTTAGGACAGTCGAGCAATCAGCCCCAGCATTTT.

A few counts support this clonotype. The CDR3 reads CASSQDRGRTDTQYF. Written as DNA, the CDR3 is TGTGCCAGCTCACAGGACAGGGGACGGACAGATACGCAGTATTTT. The chain combines TRBV18 with TRBJ2-3, with 9 bases matching TRBD1. From germline, CDR1 is KGHSH and CDR2 LQKENI. The junction had 5 bases not matched to a gene; V was cut back by 4 bases and J by 3 bases. This CDR3 has 15 amino acids.

The genes are TRBV9 and TRBJ2-7; tentative D call: TRBD1 (5 bases). The CDR3 loop spans 15 amino acids. The germline V gene encodes CDR1 SGDLS and CDR2 YYNGEE. The ends were cut back, 1 base at V and 2 bases at J, with 13 bases in the middle. CDR3 residues: CASSVSEAGTYEQYF. CDR3 sequence (DNA): TGTGCCAGCAGCGTAAGTGAGGCAGGGACCTACGAGCAGTACTTC.

V and J are TRBV5-1 and TRBJ2-2; 10 nucleotides align to TRBD1. CDR1 and CDR2 (germline): SGHRS, YFSETQ. CDR3 length: 14 amino acids. Losses at the gene ends were 6 bases for V and 6 bases for J; bases not matched to a gene: 5. In DNA, the CDR3 is TGCGCCAGCACTTGGGACAGGGGACCCGGGGAGCTGTTTTTT. The encoded protein is CASTWDRGPGELFF.

This clonotype was recorded a few times. V gene TRBV7-8 combines with J gene TRBJ1-1, with D possibly matching TRBD1 (5 bases). The length of the CDR3 is 12 residues. V lost 1 base, J lost 10 bases, and 10 bases lay in between. Germline CDR1 is SGHVS and CDR2 is FQNEAQ. The CDR3 DNA sequence: TGTGCCAGCAGCTTAGGACATGGGGGAGCTTTCTTT. Translation gives CASSLGHGGAFF.

In this sample, this clonotype turned up many times. This sequence joins TRBV2 and TRBJ1-1, with TRBD1 as a possible D gene (5 bases). Trimming stripped 3 bases from V and 4 bases from J, with 12 bases between. The CDR3 sequence is 14 residues long. In germline, CDR1 is SNHLY, CDR2 FYNNEI. CDR3 residues: CASSEGPWGTEAFF. The CDR3 DNA follows: TGTGCCAGCAGTGAGGGACCCTGGGGCACTGAAGCTTTCTTT.

This clonotype showed up just a few times. The chain is built from TRBV6-2 or TRBV6-3 and TRBJ1-1; 7 nucleotides agree with TRBD1. V was clipped by 4 bases and J by 6 bases; unmatched bases: 11. The CDR3 totals 15 residues. Germline values: CDR1 MNHEY, CDR2 SVGEGT. This chain's CDR3 is CASSSPSTGRAEAFF. The DNA for the CDR3 is TGTGCCAGCAGTTCACCCTCGACAGGGCGTGCTGAAGCTTTCTTT.

This clonotype turned up a few times. The chain recombines TRBV15 with TRBJ2-7, with 7 bases identical to TRBD2. Germline V lookup: CDR1 LNHNV, CDR2 YYDKDF (reference sequence). V lost 3 bases and J lost 9; bases outside the gene matches: 11. The CDR3 loop spans 14 amino acids. CDR3 in DNA: TGTGCCACCAGCAGTCCGGGAGGCCGGCTAGGGCAGTACTTC. This codes for CATSSPGGRLGQYF.

This clonotype was picked up a small number of times. The gene calls are TRBV15 and TRBJ1-3; D unresolved. Germline-derived CDR1 and CDR2 are LNHNV and YYDKDF (reference sequence). The CDR3 spans 16 residues. Trimming cost V 0 bases and J 4 bases, with 13 bases left between them. The DNA for the CDR3 is TGTGCCACCAGCAGAGATTACCCCACCGGGGGAAACACCATATATTTT. Translating gives CATSRDYPTGGNTIYF.

The sample holds a few counts of this clonotype. The chain is built from TRBV29-1 and TRBJ1-1, with D unresolved. This CDR3 has 13 residues. The V end lost 5 bases, the J end lost 3 bases, and 13 bases lay between the germline ends. Germline V CDR1 and CDR2: SQVTM, ANQGSEA. The DNA for the CDR3 is TGCAGCGTTAACCAAGGACTTGACACTGAAGCTTTCTTT. Its translation is CSVNQGLDTEAFF.

This clonotype has more than one count but fewer than ten. V usage is TRBV14 and J usage is TRBJ2-1; perhaps TRBD2 as D (5 bases). V was shortened by 0 bases and J by 8 bases, with 23 bases between the two germline ends. This CDR3 has 18 amino acids. Germline V CDR1 and CDR2: SGHDN, FVKESK. The CDR3 DNA reads as TGTGCCAGCAGCCAAGATCCTTTAAACTCCTTGGGGAGTGATGAGCAGTTCTTC. It is translated as CASSQDPLNSLGSDEQFF.

This clonotype was recorded many times. The V gene is TRBV18, the J gene TRBJ1-5; D unresolved. Per the germline V gene, CDR1 is KGHSH and CDR2 is LQKENI. The length of the CDR3 is 13 residues. V was cut by 6 bases and J by 2 bases, with 8 bases left in between. The CDR3: CASSPSGNQPQHF. Written as DNA, the CDR3 is TGTGCCAGCTCCCCCAGTGGCAATCAGCCCCAGCATTTT.

In its sample, this clonotype was seen a few times. V gene TRBV20-1 combines with J gene TRBJ2-7; 10 bases match TRBD2. With 0 bases clipped from V and 2 bases from J, the junction kept 7 bases outside the gene matches. This CDR3 has 16 amino acids. Germline V gene sequence: CDR1 DFQATT, CDR2 SNEGSKA (reference sequence). The CDR3 spells CSARDLLAGVPYEQYF. As DNA, the CDR3 is TGCAGTGCTAGAGATCTGCTAGCGGGAGTTCCCTACGAGCAGTACTTC.

This clonotype was detected ten times or more. The V call is TRBV20-1, the J call TRBJ1-5; D might be TRBD1 (6 bases). Germline-derived CDR1 and CDR2 are DFQATT and SNEGSKA (reference sequence). Between the trimmed V and J ends, which lost 4 bases and 6 bases, there was a span of 13 bases. This CDR3 contains 13 residues. The chain's CDR3 is CSATGVRGQPQHF. The DNA of the CDR3 is TGCAGTGCTACAGGGGTCCGGGGTCAGCCCCAGCATTTT.

This rearrangement joins TRBV5-1 to TRBJ1-2; 8 bases fit TRBD1. Germline V gives CDR1 SGHRS, CDR2 YFSETQ. V lost 3 bases, J lost 1 base, and 5 bases stayed unmatched. The CDR3 sequence is 15 residues long. CDR3 amino acids: CASSSDRVYNYGYTF. The CDR3 DNA follows: TGCGCCAGCAGCTCGGACAGGGTATATAACTATGGCTACACCTTC. Full variable domain (outside the CDR3, taken from reference TRBV5-1 and TRBJ1-2): KAGVTQTPRYLIKTRGQQVTLSCSPISGHRSVSWYQQTPGQGLQFLFEYFSETQRNKGNFPGRFSGRQFSNSRSEMNVSTLELGDSALYLCASSSDRVYNYGYTFGSGTRLTVV.

This chain uses TRBV7-9 with TRBJ1-2; no firm D call. The CDR3 totals 15 residues. Germline V gene lookup returns CDR1 SEHNR and CDR2 FQNEAQ (reference sequence). Trimming stripped 1 base from V and 3 bases from J, with 12 bases between. The CDR3 DNA reads TGTGCCAGCAGCTTAGGGTGGGTCCAGGACTATGGCTACACCTTC. Its translation: CASSLGWVQDYGYTF.

The chain is built from TRBV19 and TRBJ1-2, with TRBD1 matching over 7 bases. Germline loops: CDR1 LNHDA, CDR2 SQIVND (reference sequence). V lost 5 bases, J lost 1 base, and 13 bases stayed unmatched. The length of the CDR3 is 17 residues. DNA for the CDR3: TGTGCCAGTAGTGGGAAAATCGGCCAGGGGGGTAACTATGGCTACACCTTC. Translation: CASSGKIGQGGNYGYTF.

This clonotype turned up a few times. The chain combines TRBV25-1 with TRBJ2-5; a possible D gene is TRBD2 (6 bases). This CDR3 comprises 17 residues. The germline CDR1 and CDR2 sequences are MGHDK and SYGVNS. V was clipped by 3 bases and J by 1 base, with 18 bases between them. DNA for the CDR3: TGTGCCAGCAGTGAGCCGGGTTGGCGGGGACCCCAAGAGACCCAGTACTTC. Translation gives CASSEPGWRGPQETQYF.

J is TRBJ1-3 and V is TRBV5-5, with 7 bases lining up with TRBD1. J gave up 1 base and V 3 bases, and 1 base lay outside the gene matches. From germline, CDR1 is SGHKS and CDR2 YYEKEE (reference sequence). The CDR3 extends over 14 amino acids. This CDR3 reads CASSSTGSGNTIYF. The CDR3 nucleotides are TGTGCCAGCAGCTCGACAGGGTCTGGAAACACCATATATTTT. The full variable domain, in which reference TRBV5-5 and TRBJ1-3 provide the parts outside the CDR3, is DAGVTQSPTHLIKTRGQQVTLRCSPISGHKSVSWYQQVLGQGPQFIFQYYEKEERGRGNFPDRFSARQFPNYSSELNVNALLLGDSALYLCASSSTGSGNTIYFGEGSWLTVV.

This clonotype was counted only a few times. V and J are TRBV20-1 and TRBJ2-1, with 8 bases aligning to TRBD2. The V and J ends lost 1 base and 7 bases, in that order; junction bases with no gene match: 6. The CDR3 contains 14 residues. Germline V gene data show CDR1 as DFQATT and CDR2 as SNEGSKA (reference sequence). The CDR3 DNA follows: TGCAGTGCTAGAGCGGGGGGGCCGAGAAATGAGCAGTTCTTC. Protein sequence: CSARAGGPRNEQFF.

Only a few counts were recorded for this clonotype. Here the CDR3 DNA reads TGTGCCAGCAGCTTAGTAGGGGGCGCGTATCAGCCCCAGCATTTT. Amino acid sequence: CASSLVGGAYQPQHF. J is TRBJ1-5 and V is TRBV7-8, with TRBD1 identical over 7 bases. This CDR3 has 15 residues. Germline lookup yields CDR1 SGHVS and CDR2 FQNEAQ. The V segment lost 1 base and the J segment 5 bases; nucleotides outside the gene matches: 5.

This clonotype was detected only a few times. The rearrangement joins TRBV28 to TRBJ2-5; D possibly uses TRBD1 or TRBD2 (5 bases each). The germline V gene has CDR1 MDHEN and CDR2 SYDVKM. This CDR3 region has 15 residues. Trimming left V 5 bases short and J 2 bases short, with 15 bases between. Here the CDR3 reads CASSGTGSGQETQYF. The CDR3 DNA sequence: TGTGCCAGCAGTGGGACGGGGAGCGGACAAGAGACCCAGTACTTC.

This clonotype showed up just a few times. The rearrangement uses TRBV5-1 and TRBJ1-1, with 9 bases matching TRBD1. Per the germline V gene, CDR1 is SGHRS and CDR2 is YFSETQ. J was trimmed by 6 bases and V by 7 bases; bases with no gene match: 10. The CDR3 has 14 amino acids. CDR3 nucleotides: TGCGCCAGCGGCAATACAGGGGGCGAAGCTGAAGCTTTCTTT. It encodes CASGNTGGEAEAFF. The entire variable domain, with the rest obtained from reference TRBV5-1 and TRBJ1-1, is as follows: KAGVTQTPRYLIKTRGQQVTLSCSPISGHRSVSWYQQTPGQGLQFLFEYFSETQRNKGNFPGRFSGRQFSNSRSEMNVSTLELGDSALYLCASGNTGGEAEAFFGQGTRLTVV.

This clonotype was seen only a few times. J is TRBJ2-3 and V is TRBV20-1; 11 bases map to TRBD2. The V gene's germline CDR1 is DFQATT and CDR2 SNEGSKA (reference sequence). After removal of 5 bases from V and 4 bases from J, the junction contained 8 bases not matched to a gene. The CDR3 covers 15 residues. The CDR3 loop reads CSASPTSGGADTQYF. CDR3 DNA sequence: TGCAGTGCTTCCCCCACTAGCGGGGGAGCAGATACGCAGTATTTT.

The chain links TRBV5-6 to TRBJ1-2, with D possibly being TRBD1 (5 bases). The CDR3 is made up of 13 amino acids. V lost 0 bases, J lost 8 bases, and 11 bases lay in between. Germline values: CDR1 SGHDT, CDR2 YYEEEE. Here the CDR3 DNA reads TGTGCCAGCAGCTTGGTCAGGGCTGGCGGCTACACCTTC. Protein sequence: CASSLVRAGGYTF.